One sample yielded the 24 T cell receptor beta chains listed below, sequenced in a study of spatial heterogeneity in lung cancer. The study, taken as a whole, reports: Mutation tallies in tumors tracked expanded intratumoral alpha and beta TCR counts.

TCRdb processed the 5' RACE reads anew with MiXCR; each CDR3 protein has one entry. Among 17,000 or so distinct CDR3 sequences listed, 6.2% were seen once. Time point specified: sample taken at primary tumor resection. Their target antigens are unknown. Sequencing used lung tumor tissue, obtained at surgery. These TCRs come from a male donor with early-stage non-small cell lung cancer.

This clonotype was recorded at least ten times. CDR3 DNA sequence: TGTGCCAGCACCCTTTACGGTGGGTACTACGAGCAGTACTTC. It yields the protein CASTLYGGYYEQYF. The chain has TRBV6-2 or TRBV6-3 and TRBJ2-7; no clear D. V was pared by 7 bases and J by 3 bases, with 16 bases between. Looked up from germline, CDR1 is MNHEY and CDR2 is SVGEGT. The CDR3 runs 14 residues.

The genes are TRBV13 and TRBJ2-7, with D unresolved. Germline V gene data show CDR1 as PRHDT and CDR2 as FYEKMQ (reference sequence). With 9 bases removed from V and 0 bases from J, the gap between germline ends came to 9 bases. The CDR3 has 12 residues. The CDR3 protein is CASSTSSYEQYF. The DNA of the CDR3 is TGTGCCAGTAGTACCTCCTCCTACGAGCAGTACTTC.

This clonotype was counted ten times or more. The CDR3 DNA reads TGCGCCAGCAGCTTTCAGAGGACGACAAACAATGAGCAGTTCTTC. Its protein product is CASSFQRTTNNEQFF. V gene TRBV5-1 combines with J gene TRBJ2-1; D call uncertain. Germline CDR1 SGHRS, CDR2 YFSETQ. V lost 2 bases, J lost 5 bases, and 14 bases lay in between. This CDR3 is 15 amino acids long. Full variable domain (remainder filled in from reference TRBV5-1 and TRBJ2-1): KAGVTQTPRYLIKTRGQQVTLSCSPISGHRSVSWYQQTPGQGLQFLFEYFSETQRNKGNFPGRFSGRQFSNSRSEMNVSTLELGDSALYLCASSFQRTTNNEQFFGPGTRLTVL.

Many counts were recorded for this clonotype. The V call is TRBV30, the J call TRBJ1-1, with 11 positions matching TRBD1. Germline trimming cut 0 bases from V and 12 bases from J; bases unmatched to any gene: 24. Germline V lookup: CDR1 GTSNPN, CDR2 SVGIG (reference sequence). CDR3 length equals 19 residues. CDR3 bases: TGTGCCTGGAGTGTAGGAATTGCTAGGGACAGGGGGACCCTCGGGACGACTTTCTTT. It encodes CAWSVGIARDRGTLGTTFF.

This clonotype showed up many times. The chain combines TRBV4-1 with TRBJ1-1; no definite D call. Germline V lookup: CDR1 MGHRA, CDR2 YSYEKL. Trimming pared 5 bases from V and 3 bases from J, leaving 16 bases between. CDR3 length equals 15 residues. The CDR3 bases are TGCGCCAGCAGCTTTCGGAGGCAGCAGGACACTGAAGCTTTCTTT. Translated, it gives CASSFRRQQDTEAFF.

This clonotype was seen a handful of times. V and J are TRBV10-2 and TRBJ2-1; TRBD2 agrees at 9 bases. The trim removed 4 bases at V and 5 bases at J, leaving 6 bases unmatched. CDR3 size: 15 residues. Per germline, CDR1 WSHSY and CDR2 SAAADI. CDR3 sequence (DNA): TGCGCCAGCAGTGGCGCGGGAGGGAATCACAATGAGCAGTTCTTC. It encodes CASSGAGGNHNEQFF.

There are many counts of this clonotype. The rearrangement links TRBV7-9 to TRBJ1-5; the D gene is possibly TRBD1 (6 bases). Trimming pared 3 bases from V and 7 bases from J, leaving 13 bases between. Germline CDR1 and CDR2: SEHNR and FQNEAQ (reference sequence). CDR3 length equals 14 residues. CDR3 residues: CASSFGTHGQPQHF. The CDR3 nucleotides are TGTGCCAGCAGCTTTGGGACACACGGGCAGCCCCAGCATTTT.

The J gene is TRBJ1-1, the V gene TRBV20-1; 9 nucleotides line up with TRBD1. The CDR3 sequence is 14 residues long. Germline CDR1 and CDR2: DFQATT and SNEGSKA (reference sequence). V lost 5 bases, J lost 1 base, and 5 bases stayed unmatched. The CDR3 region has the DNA TGCAGTGCTCTGGACAGGGGCGGGAACACTGAAGCTTTCTTT. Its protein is CSALDRGGNTEAFF.

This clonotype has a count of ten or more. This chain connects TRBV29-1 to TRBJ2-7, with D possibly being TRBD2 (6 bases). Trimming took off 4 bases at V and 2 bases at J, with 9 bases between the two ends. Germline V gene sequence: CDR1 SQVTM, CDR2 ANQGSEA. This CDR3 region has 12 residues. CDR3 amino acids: CSVAPSAYEQYF. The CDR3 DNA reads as TGCAGCGTTGCCCCTAGCGCCTACGAGCAGTACTTC.

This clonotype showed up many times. In DNA, the CDR3 is TGTGCCAGCAGCCAAGATGCCAGCTATGGCTACACCTTC. Translating it yields CASSQDASYGYTF. This chain connects TRBV14 to TRBJ1-2, with D unresolved. Germline-derived CDR1 and CDR2 are SGHDN and FVKESK. The CDR3 loop spans 13 amino acids. Trimming removed 0 bases from V and 4 bases from J, with 6 bases in between.

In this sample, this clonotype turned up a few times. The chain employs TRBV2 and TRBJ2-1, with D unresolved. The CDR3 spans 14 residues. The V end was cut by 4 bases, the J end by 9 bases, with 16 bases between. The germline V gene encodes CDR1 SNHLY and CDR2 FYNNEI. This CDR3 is CASSGQGLKGEQFF. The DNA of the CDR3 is TGTGCCAGCAGTGGACAAGGGCTTAAGGGTGAGCAGTTCTTC.

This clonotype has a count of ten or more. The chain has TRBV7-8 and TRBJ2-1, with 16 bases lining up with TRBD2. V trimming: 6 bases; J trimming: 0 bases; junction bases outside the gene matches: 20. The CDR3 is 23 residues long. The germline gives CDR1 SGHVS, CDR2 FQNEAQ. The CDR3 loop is CASRSTGGGEGLAGGRSYNEQFF. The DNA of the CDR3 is TGTGCCAGCAGGAGTACAGGGGGCGGTGAGGGACTAGCGGGAGGGCGCTCCTACAATGAGCAGTTCTTC.

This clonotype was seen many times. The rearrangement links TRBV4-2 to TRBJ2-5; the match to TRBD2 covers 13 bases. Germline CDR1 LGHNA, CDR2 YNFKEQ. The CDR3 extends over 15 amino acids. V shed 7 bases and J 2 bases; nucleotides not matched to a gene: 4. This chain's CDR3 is CASKRLAGGQETQYF. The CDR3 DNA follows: TGTGCCAGCAAACGACTAGCGGGGGGACAAGAGACCCAGTACTTC.

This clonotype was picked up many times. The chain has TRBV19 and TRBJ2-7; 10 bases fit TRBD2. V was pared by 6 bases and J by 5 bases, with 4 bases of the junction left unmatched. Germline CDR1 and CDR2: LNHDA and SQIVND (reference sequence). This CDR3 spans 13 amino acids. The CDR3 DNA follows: TGTGCCAGTAGCCGCGGACTAGCGGACGAGCAGTACTTC. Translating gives CASSRGLADEQYF.

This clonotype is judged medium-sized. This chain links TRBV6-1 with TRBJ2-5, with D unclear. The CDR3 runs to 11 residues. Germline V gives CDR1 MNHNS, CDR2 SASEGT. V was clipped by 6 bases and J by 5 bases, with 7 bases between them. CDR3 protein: CASRTWETQYF. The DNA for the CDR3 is TGTGCCAGCAGAACGTGGGAGACCCAGTACTTC.

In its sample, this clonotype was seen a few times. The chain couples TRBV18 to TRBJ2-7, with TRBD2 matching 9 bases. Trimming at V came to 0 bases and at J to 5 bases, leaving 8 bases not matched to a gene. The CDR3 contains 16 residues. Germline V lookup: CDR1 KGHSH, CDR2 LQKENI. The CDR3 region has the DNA TGTGCCAGCTCACCACCGCGGGGGGGGGTGAGGGACGAGCAGTACTTC. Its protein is CASSPPRGGVRDEQYF.

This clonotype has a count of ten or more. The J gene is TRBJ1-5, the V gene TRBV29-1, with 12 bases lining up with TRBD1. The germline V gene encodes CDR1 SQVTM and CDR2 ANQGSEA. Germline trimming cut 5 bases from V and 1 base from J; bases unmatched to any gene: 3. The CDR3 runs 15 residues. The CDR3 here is CSVLGTGGSNQPQHF. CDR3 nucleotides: TGCAGCGTTCTTGGGACAGGGGGCAGCAATCAGCCCCAGCATTTT. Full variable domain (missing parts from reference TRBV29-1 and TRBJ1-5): SAVISQKPSRDICQRGTSLTIQCQVDSQVTMMFWYRQQPGQSLTLIATANQGSEATYESGFVIDKFPISRPNLTFSTLTVSNMSPEDSSIYLCSVLGTGGSNQPQHFGDGTRLSIL.

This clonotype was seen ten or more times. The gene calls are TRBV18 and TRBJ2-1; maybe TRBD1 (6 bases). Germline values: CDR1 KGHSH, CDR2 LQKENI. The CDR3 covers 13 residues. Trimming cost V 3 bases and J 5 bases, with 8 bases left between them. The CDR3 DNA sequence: TGTGCCAGCTCACCTGGACAGAACAATGAGCAGTTCTTC. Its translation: CASSPGQNNEQFF.

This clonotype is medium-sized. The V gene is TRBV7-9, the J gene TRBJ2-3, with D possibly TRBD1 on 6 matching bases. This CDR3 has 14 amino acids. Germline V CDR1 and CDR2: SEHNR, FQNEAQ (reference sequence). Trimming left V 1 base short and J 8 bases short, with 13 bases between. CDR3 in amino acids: CASSLGRGVVTQYF. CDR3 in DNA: TGTGCCAGCAGCTTAGGCAGGGGAGTTGTTACGCAGTATTTT.

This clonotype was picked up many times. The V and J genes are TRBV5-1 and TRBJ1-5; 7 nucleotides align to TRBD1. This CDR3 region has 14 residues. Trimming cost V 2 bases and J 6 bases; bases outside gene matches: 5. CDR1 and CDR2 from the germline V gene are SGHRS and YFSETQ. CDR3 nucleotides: TGCGCCAGCAGCTTTGAGACAGGGTCTCAGCCCCAGCATTTT. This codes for CASSFETGSQPQHF.

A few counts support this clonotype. The CDR3 nucleotides read TGTGCCAGCAGCCGACAGGCGGGGGTCTCCTACAATGAGCAGTTCTTC. Its protein is CASSRQAGVSYNEQFF. The genes are TRBV6-5 and TRBJ2-1; D possibly corresponds to TRBD2 (7 bases). The CDR3 is 16 residues long. From germline, CDR1 is MNHEY and CDR2 SVGAGI. Trimming shortened V by 6 bases and J by 0 bases, and 15 bases separated the two germline ends.

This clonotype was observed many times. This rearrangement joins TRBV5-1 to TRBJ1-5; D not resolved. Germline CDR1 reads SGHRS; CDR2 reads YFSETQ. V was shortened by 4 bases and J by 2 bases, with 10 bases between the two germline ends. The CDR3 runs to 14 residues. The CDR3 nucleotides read TGCGCCAGCAGCCCTGGACGGGGCAATCAGCCCCAGCATTTT. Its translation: CASSPGRGNQPQHF.

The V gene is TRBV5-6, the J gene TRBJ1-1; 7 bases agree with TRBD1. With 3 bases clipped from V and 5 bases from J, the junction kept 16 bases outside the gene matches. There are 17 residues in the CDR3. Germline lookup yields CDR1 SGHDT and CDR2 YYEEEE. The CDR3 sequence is CASSSWLVAGGRTEAFF. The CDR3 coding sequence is TGTGCCAGCAGCTCTTGGCTGGTGGCAGGGGGAAGGACTGAAGCTTTCTTT.

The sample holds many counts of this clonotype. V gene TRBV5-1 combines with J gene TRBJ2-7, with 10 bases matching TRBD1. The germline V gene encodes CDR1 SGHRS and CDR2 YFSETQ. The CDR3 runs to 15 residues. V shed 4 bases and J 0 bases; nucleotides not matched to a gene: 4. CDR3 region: CASSRGQGTSYEQYF. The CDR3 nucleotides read TGCGCCAGCAGCAGGGGACAGGGGACCTCCTACGAGCAGTACTTC.